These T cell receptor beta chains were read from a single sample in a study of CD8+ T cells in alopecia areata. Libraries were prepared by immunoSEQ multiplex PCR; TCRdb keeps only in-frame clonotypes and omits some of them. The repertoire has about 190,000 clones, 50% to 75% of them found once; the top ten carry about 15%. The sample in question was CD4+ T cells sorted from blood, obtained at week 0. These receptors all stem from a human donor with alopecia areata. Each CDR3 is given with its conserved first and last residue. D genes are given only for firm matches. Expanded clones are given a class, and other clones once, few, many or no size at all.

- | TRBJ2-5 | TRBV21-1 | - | TGTGCCAGACAATTATCACAAGAGACCCAGTACTTC | CARQLSQETQYF
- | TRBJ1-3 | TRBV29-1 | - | TGCAGCGTTGCTTACGGACAGTGGGGAAACACCATATATTTT | CSVAYGQWGNTIYF
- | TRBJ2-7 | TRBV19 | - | TGTGCCAGTAGTTTTTACTTCCGGGGCGCCGGGAGTGTCTACGAGCAGTACTTC | CASSFYFRGAGSVYEQYF
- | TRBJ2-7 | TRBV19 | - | TGTGCCAGTTCCGTCGGGAGAGACTCCTACGAGCAGTACTTC | CASSVGRDSYEQYF
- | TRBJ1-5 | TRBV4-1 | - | TGCGCCAGCAGCCAACCTACAAGGGACAATCAGCCCCAGCATTTT | CASSQPTRDNQPQHF
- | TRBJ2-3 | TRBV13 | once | TGTGCCAGCAGCCTCTTAGGCTCTTCTAGCACAGATACGCAGTATTTT | CASSLLGSSSTDTQYF
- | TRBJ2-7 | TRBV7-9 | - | TGTGCCAGCAGCCGAGTGGGGGTTTTGTCCTACGAGCAGTACTTC | CASSRVGVLSYEQYF
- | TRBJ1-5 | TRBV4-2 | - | TGTGCCAGCAGCCAAGTTGCAGGGGTTCAGCCCCAGCATTTT | CASSQVAGVQPQHF
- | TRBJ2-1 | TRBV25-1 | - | TGTGCCAGCAGTGAATCATCAGTGTACAATGAGCAGTTCTTC | CASSESSVYNEQFF
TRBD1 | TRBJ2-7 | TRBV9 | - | TGTGCCAGCAGCGTGGGACAGGGAAGCCTCTACGAGCAGTACTTC | CASSVGQGSLYEQYF
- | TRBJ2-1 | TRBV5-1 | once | TGCGCCAGCAACCAAAACGGGGGCTCCTACAATGAGCAGTTCTTC | CASNQNGGSYNEQFF
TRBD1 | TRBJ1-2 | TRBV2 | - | TGTGCCAGCGGGGTCGACAGGGGGGACTATGGCTACACCTTC | CASGVDRGDYGYTF
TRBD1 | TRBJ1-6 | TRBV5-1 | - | TGCGCCAGCAGCTTGGGACAGGGAAGCTCCTATAATTCACCCCTCCACTTT | CASSLGQGSSYNSPLHF
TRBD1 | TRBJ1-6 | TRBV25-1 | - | TGTGCCAGCAGGCCGGGACAGGTCTATTCACCCCTCCACTTT | CASRPGQVYSPLHF
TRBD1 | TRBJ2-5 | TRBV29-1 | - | TGCAGCGCTGCCCCGGGGACAGATTTGGGTGAGACCCAGTACTTC | CSAAPGTDLGETQYF
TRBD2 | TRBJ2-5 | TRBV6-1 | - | TGTGCCATCCTGACTAGCGGTCAAGAGACCCAGTACTTC | CAILTSGQETQYF
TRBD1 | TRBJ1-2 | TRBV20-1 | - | TGCAGTGCTGGGACAGGGGGAGGCTACACCTTC | CSAGTGGGYTF
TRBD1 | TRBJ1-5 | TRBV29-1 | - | TGCAGCGTTGGGACAGGGGATTACAATCAGCCCCAGCATTTT | CSVGTGDYNQPQHF
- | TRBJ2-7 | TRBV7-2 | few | TGTGCCAGCAGCGAGCGTACCTCCTACGAGCAGTACTTC | CASSERTSYEQYF
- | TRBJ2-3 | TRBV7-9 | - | TGTGCCAGCAGCTTCACAGATACGCAGTATTTT | CASSFTDTQYF
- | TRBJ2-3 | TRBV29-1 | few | TGCAGCGTTGTCCGGGAACCAGATACGCAGTATTTT | CSVVREPDTQYF
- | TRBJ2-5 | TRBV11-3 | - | TGTGCCAGCAGCGTACGTCGGCCCTCCGGCCAAGAGACCCAGTACTTC | CASSVRRPSGQETQYF
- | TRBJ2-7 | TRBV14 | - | TGTGCCAGCAGCCAAGGTCTTGACAGAGCCTACGAGCAGTACTTC | CASSQGLDRAYEQYF
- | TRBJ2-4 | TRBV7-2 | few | TGTGCCAGCAGCTTAGTTCCCTCCGAAAGAAACATTCAGTACTTC | CASSLVPSERNIQYF
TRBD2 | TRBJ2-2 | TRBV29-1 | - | TGCAGCGCCGCACAGAGCGGGGGCCAAACCGGGGAGCTGTTTTTT | CSAAQSGGQTGELFF
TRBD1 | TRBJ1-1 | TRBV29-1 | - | TGCAGCGTTGAGAGACAGGGGATGAACACTGAAGCTTTCTTT | CSVERQGMNTEAFF
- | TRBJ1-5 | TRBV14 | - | TGTGCCAGCAGCCGGGAGCGGGGTCAGCCCCAGCATTTT | CASSRERGQPQHF
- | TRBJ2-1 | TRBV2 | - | TGTGCCAGCAGTGTACAGGGAATTTACAATGAGCAGTTCTTC | CASSVQGIYNEQFF
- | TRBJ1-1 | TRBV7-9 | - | TGTGCCAGTTCAGAGAACACTGAAGCTTTCTTT | CASSENTEAFF
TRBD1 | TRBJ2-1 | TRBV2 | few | TGTGCCAGCAGTCCGGACAGGGGGCCTGCCTACAATGAGCAGTTCTTC | CASSPDRGPAYNEQFF
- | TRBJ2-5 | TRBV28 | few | TGTGCCAGCAGCCGACCTGGCGGGGAGGTGGAGACCCAGTACTTC | CASSRPGGEVETQYF
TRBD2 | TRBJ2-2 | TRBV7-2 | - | TGTGCCAGCAGCCACAGCGGGGGCGTCACCGGGGAGCTGTTTTTT | CASSHSGGVTGELFF
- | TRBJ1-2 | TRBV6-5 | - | TGTGCCAGCAGTTACTCTTGGGGGGCGGGGAGTGGCTACACCTTC | CASSYSWGAGSGYTF
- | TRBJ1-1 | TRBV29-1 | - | TGCAGCGTTGGGGGGACATCCAACACTGAAGCTTTCTTT | CSVGGTSNTEAFF
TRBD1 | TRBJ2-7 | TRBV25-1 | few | TGTGCCAGCGGGGACAGACAAATCCGATCCGAGCAGTACTTC | CASGDRQIRSEQYF
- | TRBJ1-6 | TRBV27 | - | TGTGCCAGCAGTCTCGAAAGCTCCTATAATTCACCCCTCCACTTT | CASSLESSYNSPLHF
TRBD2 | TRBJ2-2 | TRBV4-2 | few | TGTGCCAGCAGCCAAGATCCCCTCGGCGGGGGGGCAACCGGGGAGCTGTTTTTT | CASSQDPLGGGATGELFF
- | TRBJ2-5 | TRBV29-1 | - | TGCAGCGTTGTGGGGCAGGCCAAAAAAGAGACCCAGTACTTC | CSVVGQAKKETQYF
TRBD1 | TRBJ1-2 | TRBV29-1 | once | TGCAGCGTTTCGCCTAGACAGGGCCACTATGGCTACACCTTC | CSVSPRQGHYGYTF
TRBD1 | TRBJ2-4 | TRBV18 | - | TGTGCCAGCTCACCACCGTCGGTACGGGACAGCCAAAACATTCAGTACTTC | CASSPPSVRDSQNIQYF
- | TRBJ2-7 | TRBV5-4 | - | TGTGCCAGCAGCGACCCTGTATCCTACGAGCAGTACTTC | CASSDPVSYEQYF
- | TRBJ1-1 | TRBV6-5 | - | TGTGCCAGCAGTCCTAGGGTTTTCACTGAAGCTTTCTTT | CASSPRVFTEAFF
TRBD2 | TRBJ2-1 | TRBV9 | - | TGTGCCAGCAGCTCTCGCCCCAGCGGGGGCCTAAGCCTGAATGAGCAGTTCTTC | CASSSRPSGGLSLNEQFF
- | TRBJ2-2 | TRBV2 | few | TGTGCCAGCAGCGCCGAGCAGAACACCGGGGAGCTGTTTTTT | CASSAEQNTGELFF
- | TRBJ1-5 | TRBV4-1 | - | TGCGCCAGCAGCCAAGATTCGGCTCAGCCCCAGCATTTT | CASSQDSAQPQHF
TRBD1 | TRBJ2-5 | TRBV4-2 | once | TGTGCCAGCAGCCAGAGACAGGGAAAAGAGACCCAGTACTTC | CASSQRQGKETQYF
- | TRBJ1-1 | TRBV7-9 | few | TGTGCCAGCAGCTCCTGGACAGACTACACTGAAGCTTTCTTT | CASSSWTDYTEAFF
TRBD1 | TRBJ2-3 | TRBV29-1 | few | TGCAGCGTTGAAGCCGGACAGGGAACAGATACGCAGTATTTT | CSVEAGQGTDTQYF
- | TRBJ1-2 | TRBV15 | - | TGTGCCACCAGCAGAGAGGGAAGGGAGTATGGCTACACCTTC | CATSREGREYGYTF
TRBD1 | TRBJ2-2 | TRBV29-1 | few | TGCAGCCTTGGGGGCGGGACAGGGAACACCGGGGAGCTGTTTTTT | CSLGGGTGNTGELFF
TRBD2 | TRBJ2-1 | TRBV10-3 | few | TGTGCCATCAGTGGGACTAGCGGCTACAATGAGCAGTTCTTC | CAISGTSGYNEQFF
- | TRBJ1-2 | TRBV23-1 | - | TGCGCCAGCAGTCAAGTCTGGGGGAATGGCTACACCTTC | CASSQVWGNGYTF
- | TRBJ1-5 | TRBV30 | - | TGTGCCTGGAGTACAAATCTCGGACAGCCCCAGCATTTT | CAWSTNLGQPQHF
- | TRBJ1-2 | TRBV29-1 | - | TGCAGCGCTCCTGATCCAGCCGGTGGCTACACCTTC | CSAPDPAGGYTF
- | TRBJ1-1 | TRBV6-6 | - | TGTGCCAGCAGTTCCAAAAGTGGCCAGGGGACTGAAGCTTTCTTT | CASSSKSGQGTEAFF